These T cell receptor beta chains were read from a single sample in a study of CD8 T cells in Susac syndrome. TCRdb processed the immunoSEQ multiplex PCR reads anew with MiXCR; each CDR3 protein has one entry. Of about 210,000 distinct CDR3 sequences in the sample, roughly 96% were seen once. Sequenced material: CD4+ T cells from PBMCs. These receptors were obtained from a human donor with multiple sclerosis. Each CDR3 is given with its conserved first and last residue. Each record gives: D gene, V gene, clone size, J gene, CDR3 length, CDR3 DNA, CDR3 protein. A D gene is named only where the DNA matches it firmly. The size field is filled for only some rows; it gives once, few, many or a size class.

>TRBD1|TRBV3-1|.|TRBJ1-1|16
TGTGCCAGCAGCCCCAGAGCCAGGGGGCTGAACACTGAAGCTTTCTTT
CASSPRARGLNTEAFF
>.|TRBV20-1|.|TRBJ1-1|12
TGCAGTGCTAGTTTTAGGAATTCTGAAGCTTTCTTT
CSASFRNSEAFF
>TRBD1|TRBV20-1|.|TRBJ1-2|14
TGCAGTGCCGGGGCGGGACAGGGGCCGCGCGGCTACACCTTC
CSAGAGQGPRGYTF
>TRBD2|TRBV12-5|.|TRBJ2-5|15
TGTGCTAGTGGCCCCGGACTAGCGGGGGAAGAGACCCAGTACTTC
CASGPGLAGEETQYF
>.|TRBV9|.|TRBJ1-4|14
TGTGCCAGCAGCGTAGAAGTTGCTAATGAAAAACTGTTTTTT
CASSVEVANEKLFF
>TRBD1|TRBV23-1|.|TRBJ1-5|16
TGCGCCAGCAGTCATCAAGACAGGGGGGGGAGGCAGCCCCAGCATTTT
CASSHQDRGGRQPQHF
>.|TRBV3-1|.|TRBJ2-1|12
TGTGCCAGCAGCCGGACTATCAATGAGCAGTTCTTC
CASSRTINEQFF
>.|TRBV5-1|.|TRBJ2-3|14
TGCGCCAGCGGAACTGCCGGGTCCACAGATACGCAGTATTTT
CASGTAGSTDTQYF
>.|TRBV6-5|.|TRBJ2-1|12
TGTGCCAGCAGTCCGACAGCTAATGAGCAGTTCTTC
CASSPTANEQFF
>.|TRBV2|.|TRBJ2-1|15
TGTGCCAGCAGTGCTGAGCAGAGCTCCTACAATGAGCAGTTCTTC
CASSAEQSSYNEQFF
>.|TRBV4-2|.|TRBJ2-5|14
TGTGCCAGCAGCCAGTCGGGGGCTCGGGAGACCCAGTACTTC
CASSQSGARETQYF
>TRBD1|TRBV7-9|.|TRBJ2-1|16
TGTGCCAGCAGCTTAAAAGGTGGGGACAGGGACAATGAGCAGTTCTTC
CASSLKGGDRDNEQFF
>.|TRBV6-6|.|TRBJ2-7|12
TGTGCCAGCAGTTACTCGAGGAACGAGCAGTACTTC
CASSYSRNEQYF
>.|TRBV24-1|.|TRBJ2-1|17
TGTGCCACCAGTGCCGGCGGTGGCTCGAGCTCCTACAATGAGCAGTTCTTC
CATSAGGGSSSYNEQFF
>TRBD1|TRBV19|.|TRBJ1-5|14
TGTGCCAGTACCAACCGGGACAGAAATCAGCCCCAGCATTTT
CASTNRDRNQPQHF
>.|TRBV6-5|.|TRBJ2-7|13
TGTGCCAGCAGTTACGACGGGATCTACGAGCAGTACTTC
CASSYDGIYEQYF
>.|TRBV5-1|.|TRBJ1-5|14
TGCGCCAGCAGCTCGGGACCGTCGGGGCAGCCCCAGCATTTT
CASSSGPSGQPQHF
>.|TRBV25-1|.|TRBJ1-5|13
TGTGCCAGCAAGGGTAGTAGCAATCAGCCCCAGCATTTT
CASKGSSNQPQHF
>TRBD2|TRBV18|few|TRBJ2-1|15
TGTGCCAGCTCACCACCGGGACTACCTTACAATGAGCAGTTCTTC
CASSPPGLPYNEQFF
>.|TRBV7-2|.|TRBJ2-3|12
TGTGCCAGCAGCTGGGGTCCAGATACGCAGTATTTT
CASSWGPDTQYF
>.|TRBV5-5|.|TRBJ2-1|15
TGTGCCAGCAGCTTGGGGCTAGCGAGTTACAATGAGCAGTTCTTC
CASSLGLASYNEQFF
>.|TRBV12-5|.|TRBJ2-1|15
TGTGCTAGTGGTTTGGTACCCGGGGGAGACAATGAGCAGTTCTTC
CASGLVPGGDNEQFF
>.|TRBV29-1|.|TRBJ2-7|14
TGCAGCGTTGTTTCGGACACTCACTCCTACGAGCAGTACTTC
CSVVSDTHSYEQYF
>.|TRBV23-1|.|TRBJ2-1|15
TGCGCCAGCAGCCCCGGGCCCAACTCCTACAATGAGCAGTTCTTC
CASSPGPNSYNEQFF
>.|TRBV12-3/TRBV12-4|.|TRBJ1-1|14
TGTGCCAGCAGTTTATTTGAAATGAACACTGAAGCTTTCTTT
CASSLFEMNTEAFF
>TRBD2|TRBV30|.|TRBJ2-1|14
TGTGCCTGGAGTACTAGCGGGGCTTACAATGAGCAGTTCTTC
CAWSTSGAYNEQFF
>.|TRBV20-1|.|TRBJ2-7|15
TGCAGTGCTAGAGATCATTCGAAGGTTACCTACGAGCAGTACTTC
CSARDHSKVTYEQYF
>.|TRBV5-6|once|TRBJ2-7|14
TGTGCCAGCAGCCCGGGGCTGGACTCCTACGAGCAGTACTTC
CASSPGLDSYEQYF
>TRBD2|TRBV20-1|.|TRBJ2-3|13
TGCAGTGGAGCGGCCCCGGGGGGGGATACGCAGTATTTT
CSGAAPGGDTQYF
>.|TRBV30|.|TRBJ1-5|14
TGTGCCTGGAGGAAAAGCAGGGACGGGCAGCCCCAGCATTTT
CAWRKSRDGQPQHF
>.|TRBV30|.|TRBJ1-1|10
TGTGCCTTAGGGGTTACTGAAGCTTTCTTT
CALGVTEAFF
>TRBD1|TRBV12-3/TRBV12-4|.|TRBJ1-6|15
TGTGCCAGCAGCCCGACAGAGGGGGCAGTTTCACCCCTCCACTTT
CASSPTEGAVSPLHF
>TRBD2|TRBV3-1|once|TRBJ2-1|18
TGTGCCAGCAGTCATACACCCCTCTTAGCGGGAGGTAACAATGAGCAGTTCTTC
CASSHTPLLAGGNNEQFF
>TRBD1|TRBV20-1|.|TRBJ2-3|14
TGCAGTGCTAGGTCGGGACAGGGAACCAATACGCAGTATTTT
CSARSGQGTNTQYF
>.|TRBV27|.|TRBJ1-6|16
TGTGCCAGCAGTTTATCTCGCAGGGGCCTCAATTCACCCCTCCACTTT
CASSLSRRGLNSPLHF
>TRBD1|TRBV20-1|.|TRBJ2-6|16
TGCAGTGCTCAGACAGGGGGCGCGGGAGGGGCCAACGTCCTGACTTTC
CSAQTGGAGGANVLTF
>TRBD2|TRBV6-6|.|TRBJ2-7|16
TGTGCCAGCAGTTCCCCCCGACTAGCGGGAAGCTACGAGCAGTACTTC
CASSSPRLAGSYEQYF
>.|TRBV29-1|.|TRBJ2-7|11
TGCAGCGCTAGTGACAGGTACGAGCAGTACTTC
CSASDRYEQYF
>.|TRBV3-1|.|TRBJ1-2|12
TGTGCCAGCAGCCAAGTTTCCCATGGCTACACCTTC
CASSQVSHGYTF
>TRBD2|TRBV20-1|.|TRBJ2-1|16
TGCAGTGCTGCCCAGCGGGAAGACACCTCCTACAATGAGCAGTTCTTC
CSAAQREDTSYNEQFF
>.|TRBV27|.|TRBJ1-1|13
TGTGCCAGCAGTCCGCAGGGTTGGACTGAAGCTTTCTTT
CASSPQGWTEAFF
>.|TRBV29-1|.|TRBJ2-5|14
TGCAGCGTTGTGCGGTATAGGGGCGGGGAGACCCAGTACTTC
CSVVRYRGGETQYF
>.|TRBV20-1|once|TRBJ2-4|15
TGCAGTGCTAGAGGTCAAAGTCAAGCCAAAAACATTCAGTACTTC
CSARGQSQAKNIQYF
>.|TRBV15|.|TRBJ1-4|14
TGTGCCACCGCTCAACAGGGAGGGCGTGAAAAACTGTTTTTT
CATAQQGGREKLFF
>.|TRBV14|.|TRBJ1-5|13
TGTGCCAGCAGCGAACAGGTTGGGGCCCGCCAGCATTTT
CASSEQVGARQHF
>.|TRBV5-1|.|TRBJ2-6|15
TGCGCCAGCAGCCCGAAGAGCTCTGGGGCCAACGTCCTGACTTTC
CASSPKSSGANVLTF
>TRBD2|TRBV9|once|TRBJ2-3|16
TGTGCCAGCAGCGTAGCGGCGGGGGGGCCGGGAGATACGCAGTATTTT
CASSVAAGGPGDTQYF
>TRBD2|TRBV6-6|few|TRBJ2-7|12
TGTGCCAGCTCTCGGGGGGTATACGAGCAGTACTTC
CASSRGVYEQYF
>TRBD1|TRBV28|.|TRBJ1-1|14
TGTGCCAGCAGTTCCAAAGCCACCTCCAGGGGGCCTTTCTTT
CASSSKATSRGPFF
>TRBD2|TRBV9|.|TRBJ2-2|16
TGTGCCAGCAGCGTAGGCACTAGCGGGAGGACCGGGGAGCTGTTTTTT
CASSVGTSGRTGELFF
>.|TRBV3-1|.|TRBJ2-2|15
TGTGCCAGCAGCCAATCTGACAGAATCACCGGGGAGCTGTTTTTT
CASSQSDRITGELFF
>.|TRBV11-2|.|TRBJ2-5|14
TGTGCCAGCAGCTTGTCCAGTCCTCTGGAGACCCAGTACTTC
CASSLSSPLETQYF